These 20 T cell receptor beta chains originate from one sample sequenced in a study of long-term antiretroviral therapy in people with HIV. Investigators performed immunoSEQ version v3.0 at survey level. Data came from immunoSEQ multiplex PCR; TCRdb stores just in-frame clones and leaves some out. The table lists 20,000 to 25,000 clones, over 80% of them singletons. Here the sequenced sample was unsorted PBMCs, taken 1.2 years after starting antiretroviral therapy. The receptors stem from a woman aged 35 to 49 with HIV.

This chain connects TRBV10-3 to TRBJ2-1, with D unclear. V lost 3 bases and J 5 bases, leaving 8 bases between the germline ends. Germline CDR1 is ENHRY and CDR2 is SYGVKD. The CDR3 runs to 13 residues. CDR3 amino acids: CAISDGLNNEQFF. The CDR3 DNA follows: TGTGCCATCAGTGATGGTCTAAACAATGAGCAGTTCTTC.

The gene calls are TRBV7-9 and TRBJ2-6; the D is unclear. V was clipped by 2 bases and J by 1 base, with 9 bases between them. The CDR3 covers 16 residues. Per germline, CDR1 SEHNR and CDR2 FQNEAQ (reference sequence). CDR3 bases: TGTGCCAGCAGCTTACTAGGGCCGTCTGGGGCCAACGTCCTGACTTTC. Translated, it gives CASSLLGPSGANVLTF.

The CDR3 here is CASSLDRNPYGYTF. The DNA of the CDR3 is TGTGCCAGCAGCCTAGACCGGAACCCCTATGGCTACACCTTC. The V gene is TRBV7-2, the J gene TRBJ1-2; no reliable D call. CDR1 is SGHTA, CDR2 FQGNSA, per germline. The CDR3 spans 14 residues. Deletions cut 5 bases from V and 4 bases from J, with 14 bases between.

A single count supports this clone. V and J are TRBV10-2 and TRBJ2-1; D gene uncertain. Trimming stripped 2 bases from V and 8 bases from J, with 22 bases between. Germline CDR1 and CDR2: WSHSY and SAAADI. The CDR3 consists of 17 residues. CDR3 region: CASSEIKVASRRDEQFF. CDR3 nucleotide sequence: TGCGCCAGCAGTGAGATTAAAGTTGCTAGTCGTCGAGATGAGCAGTTCTTC.

The chain uses TRBV7-9 and TRBJ2-3; maybe TRBD1 (5 bases). This CDR3 contains 14 residues. The germline CDR1 and CDR2 sequences are SEHNR and FQNEAQ (reference sequence). V lost 0 bases, J lost 1 base, and 5 bases lay in between. Here the CDR3 reads CASSLATGTDTQYF. DNA of the CDR3: TGTGCCAGCAGCTTAGCGACAGGCACAGATACGCAGTATTTT.

CDR3 nucleotides: TGTGCCAGCTCACCACCGGTACCGACTAATGAGCAGTTCTTC. Translation: CASSPPVPTNEQFF. The chain carries TRBV18 and TRBJ2-1; D remains unclear. V was clipped by 0 bases and J by 7 bases, with 10 bases between them. Germline CDR1 reads KGHSH; CDR2 reads LQKENI. The CDR3 totals 14 residues.

V is TRBV7-9 and J is TRBJ2-6; no clear D. V lost 5 bases and J lost 4, with 9 bases in between. There are 14 residues in the CDR3. CDR1 and CDR2 from the germline V gene are SEHNR and FQNEAQ (reference sequence). The DNA of the CDR3 is TGTGCCAGCAGCCCCGTTTCGGGGGCCAACGTCCTGACTTTC. It translates to CASSPVSGANVLTF.

The rearrangement uses TRBV18 and TRBJ2-3; D not resolved. Trimming took off 3 bases at V and 1 base at J, with 8 bases between the two ends. Germline assignment: CDR1 KGHSH and CDR2 LQKENI. This CDR3 spans 14 amino acids. Here the CDR3 reads CASSPLAGTDTQYF. The CDR3 DNA reads TGTGCCAGCTCACCTCTGGCGGGCACAGATACGCAGTATTTT.

The rearrangement joins TRBV5-6 to TRBJ1-2; tentatively, D is TRBD1 (6 bases). Germline V gene data show CDR1 as SGHDT and CDR2 as YYEEEE. This CDR3 spans 14 amino acids. V was pared by 2 bases and J by 5 bases, with 13 bases between. The CDR3 DNA sequence: TGTGCCAGCAGCTTAGGGGACAACAGTTATGGCTACACCTTC. Translating it yields CASSLGDNSYGYTF.

The V call is TRBV7-9, the J call TRBJ1-3; D is perhaps TRBD1 (6 bases). V was trimmed by 2 bases and J by 7 bases, leaving 12 bases between them. The CDR3 spans 14 residues. The germline CDR1 and CDR2 sequences are SEHNR and FQNEAQ (reference sequence). As DNA, the CDR3 is TGTGCCAGCAGCTTACAGGACAGACCGAACACCATATATTTT. It translates to CASSLQDRPNTIYF.

J is TRBJ1-5 and V is TRBV18, with 7 bases that match TRBD1. The J segment lost 5 bases and the V segment lost 2 bases, leaving 3 bases of the junction unmatched. The CDR3 is made up of 14 amino acids. Germline loops: CDR1 KGHSH, CDR2 LQKENI. CDR3 loop: CASSPTGVDQPQHF. In nucleotides, the CDR3 is TGTGCCAGCTCACCAACAGGGGTGGATCAGCCCCAGCATTTT.

This chain links TRBV27 with TRBJ1-5, with D possibly TRBD1 on 5 matching bases. V was pared by 2 bases and J by 6 bases, with 8 bases between. The CDR3 sequence is 13 residues long. From germline, CDR1 is MNHEY and CDR2 SMNVEV (reference sequence). Here the CDR3 DNA reads TGTGCCAGCAGTTTAGGGGGACCTCAGCCCCAGCATTTT. This sequence encodes CASSLGGPQPQHF.

This clone is a singleton in its sample. The V call is TRBV7-9, the J call TRBJ2-3; D possibly corresponds to TRBD1 (5 bases). The length of the CDR3 is 14 residues. The V and J ends lost 4 bases and 4 bases respectively, with 12 bases between them. Germline V gene data show CDR1 as SEHNR and CDR2 as FQNEAQ (reference sequence). CDR3 in amino acids: CASSSGYEADTQYF. DNA of the CDR3: TGTGCCAGCAGCTCAGGGTACGAGGCAGATACGCAGTATTTT.

V usage is TRBV11-2 and J usage is TRBJ2-5; D may be TRBD1 (5 bases). The germline CDR1 and CDR2 sequences are SGHAT and FQNNGV. This CDR3 spans 14 amino acids. Trimming cost V 3 bases and J 3 bases, with 11 bases left between them. The DNA of the CDR3 is TGTGCCAGCAGCTTTGCAGGGAATAAAGAGACCCAGTACTTC. Amino acid sequence: CASSFAGNKETQYF.

The rearrangement links TRBV6-5 to TRBJ1-5; D may be TRBD1 (5 bases). The CDR3 is made up of 12 amino acids. Germline V gene lookup returns CDR1 MNHEY and CDR2 SVGAGI. V gave up 6 bases and J gave up 10 bases, with 13 bases separating them. CDR3 loop: CASSYRQGPQHF. CDR3 coding DNA: TGTGCCAGCAGCTATCGTCAGGGACCCCAGCATTTT.

The gene calls are TRBV27 and TRBJ1-2; D unclear. This CDR3 comprises 13 residues. The V and J ends lost 7 bases and 4 bases respectively, with 13 bases between them. From germline, CDR1 is MNHEY and CDR2 SMNVEV (reference sequence). CDR3 sequence: CASMGPRGYGYTF. CDR3 coding DNA: TGTGCCAGCATGGGCCCACGGGGCTATGGCTACACCTTC.

This chain connects TRBV6-1 to TRBJ1-1; D gene ambiguous. The ends were cut back, 1 base at V and 4 bases at J, with 13 bases in the middle. The CDR3 covers 15 residues. Germline V CDR1 and CDR2: MNHNS, SASEGT. The CDR3 nucleotides read TGTGCCAGCAGTGAAGGTTTTGGGGTGAGCACTGAAGCTTTCTTT. Translation: CASSEGFGVSTEAFF.

The chain has TRBV10-3 and TRBJ1-3; maybe TRBD1 (5 bases). Germline CDR1 and CDR2: ENHRY and SYGVKD. CDR3 size: 15 residues. V was trimmed by 6 bases and J by 2 bases, leaving 14 bases between them. The CDR3 sequence is CAISATTGPGNTIYF. CDR3 in DNA: TGTGCCATCAGCGCTACCACAGGACCTGGAAACACCATATATTTT.

This chain joins TRBV10-3 and TRBJ2-7; D remains unclear. CDR3 length equals 12 residues. Germline V gene data show CDR1 as ENHRY and CDR2 as SYGVKD. Deletions cut 3 bases from V and 4 bases from J, with 7 bases between. The chain's CDR3 is CAISDASYEQYF. The CDR3 DNA follows: TGTGCCATCAGTGATGCCTCATACGAGCAGTACTTC.

This clone was counted a single time. The chain links TRBV7-2 to TRBJ2-1; 12 bases align to TRBD2. Germline values: CDR1 SGHTA, CDR2 FQGNSA. The CDR3 covers 17 residues. The J segment lost 6 bases and the V segment lost 6 bases, leaving 12 bases of the junction unmatched. CDR3 sequence: CASSSIRLAGGPNEQFF. DNA of the CDR3: TGTGCCAGCAGTTCTATAAGGCTAGCGGGAGGGCCCAATGAGCAGTTCTTC.